A single sample is the source of the 31 T cell receptor beta chains below, sequenced in a study of blood T cell repertoires in COVID-19. TCRdb's copy holds only in-frame clones and misses some; the assay was immunoSEQ multiplex PCR. The sample lists about 320,000 clones, approximately 91% seen once, with 3.9% in the top ten. Sequencing was performed on PBMCs or T cells enriched from blood (not recorded which). Receptors originate from a woman in her twenties or thirties who had been exposed to COVID-19.

The chain carries TRBV7-2 and TRBJ1-4; D gene unclear. V lost 0 bases and J lost 6, with 8 bases in between. Per the germline V gene, CDR1 is SGHTA and CDR2 is FQGNSA. This CDR3 is built from 14 residues. In nucleotides, the CDR3 is TGTGCCAGCAGCTTAGCTGTGTCGGATGAAAAACTGTTTTTT. Translating it yields CASSLAVSDEKLFF.

V gene TRBV4-1 combines with J gene TRBJ2-1; the D is unclear. With 5 bases removed from V and 5 bases from J, the gap between germline ends came to 19 bases. Germline assignment: CDR1 MGHRA and CDR2 YSYEKL. The CDR3 spans 16 residues. CDR3 region: CASSSPLGSPHNEQFF. The CDR3 nucleotides are TGCGCCAGCAGCTCCCCCCTCGGGTCTCCACACAATGAGCAGTTCTTC.

V usage is TRBV28 and J usage is TRBJ1-4; the match to TRBD1 covers 9 bases. Germline V gene lookup returns CDR1 MDHEN and CDR2 SYDVKM. CDR3 size: 14 residues. The junction had 6 bases not matched to a gene; V was cut back by 6 bases and J by 7 bases. CDR3: CASRDRGTGEKLFF. DNA for the CDR3: TGTGCCAGCAGGGACAGGGGAACGGGTGAAAAACTGTTTTTT.

This sequence joins TRBV3-1 (or the pseudogene TRBV3-2) and TRBJ1-6, with 11 bases fitting TRBD1. The CDR3 loop spans 16 amino acids. V shed 4 bases, J shed 10 bases, and the junction held 9 bases outside the gene matches. CDR1 is LGHDT, CDR2 YNNKEL, per germline (reference sequence). CDR3 amino acids: CASSLPPGQGVSPLHF. Here the CDR3 DNA reads TGTGCCAGCAGCCTCCCACCGGGACAGGGGGTCTCACCCCTCCACTTT.

The genes are TRBV6-5 and TRBJ2-7; the D gene is possibly TRBD2 (5 bases). This CDR3 has 13 residues. Germline CDR1 MNHEY, CDR2 SVGAGI. The V gene lost 7 bases and the J gene lost 4 bases, with 14 bases spanning the gap. The CDR3: CASNMRTLYEQYF. CDR3 bases: TGTGCCAGCAACATGAGGACTTTATACGAGCAGTACTTC.

This clone was detected only once. The J gene is TRBJ1-2, the V gene TRBV7-7; maybe TRBD1 (6 bases). CDR1 is SSHAT, CDR2 FNYEAQ, per germline (reference sequence). This CDR3 has 13 residues. Trimming took 6 bases from V and 8 from J, leaving 16 bases between them. CDR3 region: CASRVDHRDGYTF. The DNA of the CDR3 is TGTGCCAGCAGAGTGGACCACAGGGACGGCTACACCTTC.

V and J are TRBV5-1 and TRBJ2-3, with 14 bases aligning to TRBD2. The CDR3 runs 20 residues. J was trimmed by 0 bases and V by 0 bases; bases with no gene match: 9. The germline CDR1 and CDR2 sequences are SGHRS and YFSETQ. This CDR3 is CASSLGGGTSGGRSTDTQYF. CDR3 nucleotides: TGCGCCAGCAGCTTGGGTGGAGGGACTAGCGGGGGCCGTAGCACAGATACGCAGTATTTT.

This clone occurred a few times. The chain combines TRBV7-4 with TRBJ1-3, with D possibly being TRBD1 (5 bases). CDR1 SGHVT and CDR2 SQSDAQ come from the germline V gene. The CDR3 sequence is 16 residues long. V was shortened by 6 bases and J by 4 bases, with 19 bases between the two germline ends. CDR3 sequence (DNA): TGTGCCAGCAGAAATCATGGAGGGACGGCCGGAAACACCATATATTTT. Translation: CASRNHGGTAGNTIYF.

This sequence joins TRBV30 and TRBJ1-2, with D unclear. CDR3 length: 14 amino acids. Deletions cut 0 bases from V and 0 bases from J, with 8 bases between. The germline V gene has CDR1 GTSNPN and CDR2 SVGIG (reference sequence). The CDR3: CAWSVGGSNYGYTF. The CDR3 nucleotides read TGTGCCTGGAGTGTAGGAGGGTCTAACTATGGCTACACCTTC.

This clone has a single count. This chain joins TRBV11-2 and TRBJ2-2; D perhaps matches TRBD2 (6 bases). The CDR3 contains 15 residues. Germline V gene data show CDR1 as SGHAT and CDR2 as FQNNGV. Trimming shortened V by 1 base and J by 5 bases, and 11 bases separated the two germline ends. The CDR3: CASSLGLARTGELFF. As DNA, the CDR3 is TGTGCCAGCAGCTTAGGGCTAGCGAGGACCGGGGAGCTGTTTTTT.

This chain uses TRBV6-2 or TRBV6-3 with TRBJ2-7; a possible D gene is TRBD1 (6 bases). With 4 bases removed from V and 9 bases from J, the gap between germline ends came to 19 bases. In germline, CDR1 is MNHEY, CDR2 SVGEGT. The CDR3 runs to 14 residues. In DNA form, the CDR3 reads TGTGCCAGCAGTTTCCGACAGGCCCCTCGAGGGCAGTACTTC. It encodes CASSFRQAPRGQYF.

The gene calls are TRBV14 and TRBJ2-5, with D possibly TRBD2 on 5 matching bases. The CDR3 covers 14 residues. Germline loops: CDR1 SGHDN, CDR2 FVKESK. Between the trimmed V and J ends, which lost 4 bases and 5 bases, there was a span of 14 bases. The CDR3 spells CASSPLGGGETQYF. The CDR3 nucleotides read TGTGCCAGCAGCCCTCTTGGCGGAGGTGAGACCCAGTACTTC.

The rearrangement joins TRBV6-5 to TRBJ1-1, with 11 bases matching TRBD1. This CDR3 spans 15 amino acids. Germline CDR1 and CDR2: MNHEY and SVGAGI. J lost 5 bases, V lost 2 bases, and 4 bases had no gene match. The CDR3 loop is CASSYGGQGDTEAFF. CDR3 coding DNA: TGTGCCAGCAGTTACGGGGGACAGGGGGATACTGAAGCTTTCTTT.

This chain links TRBV27 with TRBJ2-5; TRBD2 matches at 10 bases. The CDR3 extends over 15 amino acids. Germline V CDR1 and CDR2: MNHEY, SMNVEV (reference sequence). The J segment lost 2 bases and the V segment lost 3 bases, leaving 3 bases of the junction unmatched. In DNA, the CDR3 is TGTGCCAGCAGTTTTCGAGCGGGGGGGCAAGAGACCCAGTACTTC. This gives the protein CASSFRAGGQETQYF.

V gene TRBV27 combines with J gene TRBJ1-2; D not certain. This CDR3 is 14 amino acids long. CDR1 and CDR2 (germline): MNHEY, SMNVEV (reference sequence). With 8 bases removed from V and 6 bases from J, the gap between germline ends came to 19 bases. The CDR3 nucleotides read TGTGCCAGCGGAGTGCTGGGAGGGAGAGATGGCTACACCTTC. Amino acids: CASGVLGGRDGYTF.

Here the CDR3 DNA reads TGTGCCAGCTCACCACGAGGGCTGGTCTCCTACGAGCAGTACTTC. Translating gives CASSPRGLVSYEQYF. This sequence joins TRBV18 and TRBJ2-7, with a tentative D call TRBD2 (5 bases). V was clipped by 1 base and J by 0 bases, with 10 bases between them. The CDR3 sequence is 15 residues long. Germline V gives CDR1 KGHSH, CDR2 LQKENI.

The chain links TRBV7-9 to TRBJ1-6, with D unclear. The CDR3 totals 13 residues. In germline, CDR1 is SEHNR, CDR2 FQNEAQ (reference sequence). The CDR3 nucleotides are TGTGCAGTGGTTAGCTCCTATAATTCACCCCTCCACTTT. Protein product: CAVVSSYNSPLHF.

The chain joins TRBV25-1 to TRBJ1-1; TRBD1 aligns across 9 bases. There are 18 residues in the CDR3. Trimming removed 3 bases from V and 4 bases from J; junction bases left unmatched: 15. Germline-derived CDR1 and CDR2 are MGHDK and SYGVNS. CDR3 region: CASSDLPGQGPAGTEAFF. The CDR3 DNA follows: TGTGCCAGCAGTGATTTACCGGGACAGGGACCGGCGGGCACTGAAGCTTTCTTT. The variable domain in full, with the rest retrieved from reference TRBV25-1 and TRBJ1-1, is EADIYQTPRYLVIGTGKKITLECSQTMGHDKMYWYQQDPGMELHLIHYSYGVNSTEKGDLSSESTVSRIRTEHFPLTLESARPSHTSQYLCASSDLPGQGPAGTEAFFGQGTRLTVV.

CDR3 sequence reads: CASSLPGQGADYGYTF. CDR3 in DNA: TGTGCCAGTAGTCTTCCGGGACAGGGGGCGGACTATGGCTACACCTTC. The rearrangement joins TRBV19 to TRBJ1-2; the match to TRBD1 covers 12 bases. Germline V gene lookup returns CDR1 LNHDA and CDR2 SQIVND (reference sequence). This CDR3 is built from 16 residues. The ends lost 5 bases at V and 3 bases at J; junction bases unmatched: 7.

The rearrangement joins TRBV3-1 (or the pseudogene TRBV3-2) to TRBJ2-5; D possibly corresponds to TRBD2 (6 bases). Trimming took 0 bases from V and 6 from J, leaving 26 bases between them. The CDR3 is 19 residues long. CDR1 and CDR2 (germline): LGHDT, YNNKEL (reference sequence). CDR3 sequence (DNA): TGTGCCAGCAGCCAAGAGACCTTTGCGGGGTTGCTGAAAGCACAGACCCAGTACTTC. Translating gives CASSQETFAGLLKAQTQYF.

The genes are TRBV7-6 and TRBJ2-1, with TRBD2 as a possible D gene (5 bases). Germline CDR1 is SGHVS and CDR2 is FNYEAQ. CDR3 size: 17 residues. The ends were cut back, 1 base at V and 3 bases at J, with 16 bases in the middle. In nucleotides, the CDR3 is TGTGCCAGCAGCTTAGAGAGGGCAGGTCTTCGCTACAATGAGCAGTTCTTC. It specifies CASSLERAGLRYNEQFF.

The chain has TRBV7-9 and TRBJ1-5; 9 nucleotides agree with TRBD1. The CDR3 totals 15 residues. The junction had 7 bases not matched to a gene; V was cut back by 4 bases and J by 6 bases. Germline V gene sequence: CDR1 SEHNR, CDR2 FQNEAQ (reference sequence). The CDR3 sequence is CASSSGQGGSQPQHF. The CDR3 nucleotides read TGTGCCAGCAGCTCGGGACAGGGAGGGAGTCAGCCCCAGCATTTT.

The CDR3 spells CASSPGTGVSGANVLTF. Here the CDR3 DNA reads TGTGCCAGCAGCCCCGGGACAGGGGTCTCTGGGGCCAACGTCCTGACTTTC. This sequence joins TRBV5-4 and TRBJ2-6; 10 bases agree with TRBD1. The CDR3 sequence is 17 residues long. Germline loops: CDR1 SGHNT, CDR2 YYREEE (reference sequence). J gave up 0 bases and V 4 bases, and 4 bases lay outside the gene matches.

The chain recombines TRBV18 with TRBJ1-1, with D unresolved. Trimming shortened V by 5 bases and J by 5 bases, and 18 bases separated the two germline ends. The germline gives CDR1 KGHSH, CDR2 LQKENI. The CDR3 is made up of 15 amino acids. The CDR3: CASSTNANPGTEAFF. CDR3 nucleotides: TGTGCCAGCTCAACTAATGCTAATCCGGGGACTGAAGCTTTCTTT. Full variable domain (missing parts from reference TRBV18 and TRBJ1-1): NAGVMQNPRHLVRRRGQEARLRCSPMKGHSHVYWYRQLPEEGLKFMVYLQKENIIDESGMPKERFSAEFPKEGPSILRIQQVVRGDSAAYFCASSTNANPGTEAFFGQGTRLTVV.

The chain carries TRBV7-6 and TRBJ1-5; 7 bases are shared with TRBD1. Germline V gives CDR1 SGHVS, CDR2 FNYEAQ. V was pared by 5 bases and J by 1 base, with 20 bases of the junction left unmatched. The CDR3 extends over 20 amino acids. CDR3 in amino acids: CASSAKVQTGPWVSNQPQHF. As DNA, the CDR3 is TGTGCCAGCAGCGCGAAGGTCCAGACAGGGCCATGGGTGAGCAATCAGCCCCAGCATTTT.

This chain joins TRBV19 and TRBJ1-2, with 7 bases aligning to TRBD1. Germline values: CDR1 LNHDA, CDR2 SQIVND (reference sequence). Trimming cost V 4 bases and J 7 bases; bases outside gene matches: 6. This CDR3 has 13 residues. The CDR3 region is CASSTRGIPGYTF. The CDR3 bases are TGTGCCAGTAGTACCAGGGGGATCCCTGGCTACACCTTC.

The V call is TRBV15, the J call TRBJ2-1; TRBD2 might be the D (6 bases). Germline assignment: CDR1 LNHNV and CDR2 YYDKDF (reference sequence). The CDR3 contains 17 residues. Deletions cut 1 base from V and 4 bases from J, with 17 bases between. In nucleotides, the CDR3 is TGTGCCACCAGCAGAGCCCGCCTCGGGGGTCTGTACAATGAGCAGTTCTTC. It codes for CATSRARLGGLYNEQFF.

The chain has TRBV15 and TRBJ1-5, with a weak D call TRBD1 (5 bases). The CDR3 has 12 amino acids. Germline values: CDR1 LNHNV, CDR2 YYDKDF (reference sequence). V was clipped by 4 bases and J by 6 bases, with 7 bases between them. The CDR3 sequence is CATSTGAQPQHF. Here the CDR3 DNA reads TGTGCCACCAGCACTGGGGCTCAGCCCCAGCATTTT.

This clone is a singleton in its sample. The same CDR3 arises from other DNA sequences in this sample as well. V and J are TRBV9 and TRBJ2-7; 7 nucleotides agree with TRBD1. The V segment lost 2 bases and the J segment 1 base; nucleotides outside the gene matches: 6. Germline CDR1 reads SGDLS; CDR2 reads YYNGEE. This CDR3 has 15 residues. The chain's CDR3 is CASSVGAGGSYEQYF. In nucleotides, the CDR3 is TGTGCCAGCAGCGTTGGGGCAGGGGGTTCCTACGAGCAGTACTTC.

V usage is TRBV2 and J usage is TRBJ1-1; maybe TRBD1 (6 bases). This CDR3 has 15 amino acids. The V and J ends lost 3 bases and 1 base respectively, with 12 bases between them. The germline V gene has CDR1 SNHLY and CDR2 FYNNEI. The CDR3 loop reads CASSEDLGANTEAFF. For the CDR3, the DNA is TGTGCCAGCAGTGAGGATTTGGGGGCGAACACTGAAGCTTTCTTT. The complete variable domain, with remaining parts taken from reference TRBV2 and TRBJ1-1, reads EPEVTQTPSHQVTQMGQEVILRCVPISNHLYFYWYRQILGQKVEFLVSFYNNEISEKSEIFDDQFSVERPDGSNFTLKIRSTKLEDSAMYFCASSEDLGANTEAFFGQGTRLTVV.

This clone was counted between two and nine times. This chain links TRBV5-5 with TRBJ2-7, with D unclear. The CDR3 covers 15 residues. Germline lookup yields CDR1 SGHKS and CDR2 YYEKEE (reference sequence). V lost 1 base and J 3 bases, leaving 14 bases between the germline ends. CDR3 protein: CASSLWSGEIYEQYF. The CDR3 region has the DNA TGTGCCAGCAGCTTGTGGTCAGGTGAGATCTACGAGCAGTACTTC.